The subject of this entry is one T cell receptor beta chain. Sequencing was performed with immunoSEQ multiplex PCR; in TCRdb, only in-frame clones are kept and a portion is missing. The data contain about 29,000 clones, approximately 87% of them seen just once; the ten biggest clones take up approximately 0.9%. V lost 1 base and J 4 bases, leaving 16 bases between the germline ends. This CDR3 has 16 residues. In germline, CDR1 is LGHNA, CDR2 YNFKEQ. The data were taken from a study of T cells in narcolepsy. The chain is built from TRBV4-2 and TRBJ1-2; D is unresolved. The sample comprised memory (CD45RA-) CD4+ T cells from blood. The source of this sequence is a human donor in good health. The CDR3 DNA reads TGTGCCAGCAGCCAAGCTGCAGGAGTAGAGCCCTATGGCTACACCTTC. Translating gives CASSQAAGVEPYGYTF.